A selection of T cell receptor beta chains follows, all from one sample in a study of shared clonotypes between healthy human individuals. Here immunoSEQ multiplex PCR was the method, and the copy in TCRdb shows in-frame clones only, minus some. The sample records millions of clones, approximately 94% being singletons. Sequencing was performed on naive CD8+ T cells from PBMCs. The receptors were sampled from a man between 18 and 29 years old in good health. Some clones in this sample may be carry-over from other donors' samples. Each CDR3 is given with its conserved first and last residue. A D gene is named only where the DNA matches it firmly. Size values are once, few and many counts, or a class for expanded clones, and some rows have none.

j_gene,d_gene,abundance,v_gene,CDR3nt,CDR3aa
TRBJ2-7,NA,NA,TRBV1,TGCACCAGCAGCCACCGACTAGCGGGGGGCTACGAGCAGTACTTC,CTSSHRLAGGYEQYF
TRBJ1-2,NA,NA,TRBV15,TGTGCCACCAGCATGATTGGCACAGGGTTGGATGGCTACACCTTC,CATSMIGTGLDGYTF
TRBJ1-2,NA,NA,TRBV7-9,TGTGCCAGCAGCTTCGATGGGAGTTTGCACCCCTATGGCTACACCTTC,CASSFDGSLHPYGYTF
TRBJ2-3,NA,NA,TRBV20-1,TGCAGTGCCCACCGCACAGATACGCAGTATTTT,CSAHRTDTQYF
TRBJ2-3,NA,NA,TRBV10-3,TGTGCCATCAGTGAGGTAACTAGCTCGAATGAAGATACGCAGTATTTT,CAISEVTSSNEDTQYF
TRBJ2-1,NA,NA,TRBV9,TGTGCCAGCAGCCCCTGGCGGGACGCCTACAATGAGCAGTTCTTC,CASSPWRDAYNEQFF
TRBJ2-3,NA,NA,TRBV11-3,TGTGCCAGCAGCTTAATTGGGGGGAACACAGATACGCAGTATTTT,CASSLIGGNTDTQYF
TRBJ1-2,NA,NA,TRBV14,TGTGCCAGCAGCCAACTACGGACGCCATTTTATGGCTACACCTTC,CASSQLRTPFYGYTF
TRBJ2-1,NA,NA,TRBV5-1,TGCGCCAGCAGTTTTGGGAGACGGACAGCATCGGATGAGCAGTTCTTC,CASSFGRRTASDEQFF
TRBJ1-1,NA,NA,TRBV27,TGTGCCAGCAGTTTAATTGGGGCCACTGAAGCTTTCTTT,CASSLIGATEAFF
TRBJ2-1,TRBD2,NA,TRBV27,TGTGCCAGCAGAAAGGGGACTAGCGGTTCCAGTTGGAATGAGCAGTTCTTC,CASRKGTSGSSWNEQFF
TRBJ1-1,TRBD1,few,TRBV27,TGTGCCACTATGTTTACAGGGGGCACTGAAGCTTTCTTT,CATMFTGGTEAFF
TRBJ2-2,TRBD1,NA,TRBV4-1,TGCGCCAGCAGCTACGGACAGGGGAGAACCGGGGAGCTGTTTTTT,CASSYGQGRTGELFF
TRBJ1-1,NA,few,TRBV2,TGTGCCAGCAGTGAACGGGTCTCGCCGAACACTGAAGCTTTCTTT,CASSERVSPNTEAFF
TRBJ2-3,NA,once,TRBV29-1,TGCAGCGTTGATAAAACCACAGTCTCTAGCACAGATACGCAGTATTTT,CSVDKTTVSSTDTQYF
TRBJ1-1,TRBD1,NA,TRBV9,TGTGCCAGCAGCGCCGGGACAGGGGGCACTGAAGCTTTCTTT,CASSAGTGGTEAFF
TRBJ2-7,NA,NA,TRBV13,TGTGCCACTTCCCCAACAGGGACGGAATCCTACGAGCAGTACTTC,CATSPTGTESYEQYF
TRBJ2-7,NA,NA,TRBV27,TGTGCCAGCAGTTTATTAGGGTTCGGAGAGCAGTACTTC,CASSLLGFGEQYF
TRBJ2-7,TRBD2,once,TRBV13,TGTGCCAGCAGCGGGCGGGAGGGGTGGTCCTACGAGCAGTACTTC,CASSGREGWSYEQYF
TRBJ2-1,TRBD1,NA,TRBV27,TGTGCCAGCAGCCTTTTGGACAGGGGGGAGCAGTTCTTC,CASSLLDRGEQFF
TRBJ2-7,NA,NA,TRBV10-3,TGTGCCATCAGTGAATCCCAGGAGACGCCCTACGAGCAGTACTTC,CAISESQETPYEQYF
TRBJ2-3,NA,NA,TRBV5-1,TGCGCCAGCAGCCCCCTAGTGCAGAGGGCGAGCACAGATACGCAGTATTTT,CASSPLVQRASTDTQYF
TRBJ2-1,NA,once,TRBV7-3,TGTGCCAGCAGTCCGTTCCCGGGGTACAATGAGCAGTTCTTC,CASSPFPGYNEQFF
TRBJ2-6,NA,NA,TRBV11-2,TGTGCCAGCAGCTTTAGCGCCGCCAACGTCCTGACTTTC,CASSFSAANVLTF
TRBJ2-4,NA,NA,TRBV7-9,TGTGCCAGCAGCCCCCGACTGGCCAAAAACATTCAGTACTTC,CASSPRLAKNIQYF
TRBJ1-5,NA,NA,TRBV9,TGTGCCAGCAGCCAGGACGGGAATCAGCCCCAGCATTTT,CASSQDGNQPQHF
TRBJ2-7,TRBD2,NA,TRBV5-4,TGTGCCAGCAGCTTATCGGCTAGCGGGAATTCCTACGAGCAGTACTTC,CASSLSASGNSYEQYF
TRBJ2-7,NA,few,TRBV11-2,TGTGCCAGCAGCTTTGGGATCGATGAGCAGTACTTC,CASSFGIDEQYF
TRBJ1-2,NA,NA,TRBV5-4,TGTGCCAGCAGCTTCGAGACGGCCTATGGCTACACCTTC,CASSFETAYGYTF
TRBJ1-1,TRBD1,once,TRBV18,TGTGCCAGCTCCCTCGGGACAGGGAACACTGAAGCTTTCTTT,CASSLGTGNTEAFF
TRBJ1-1,NA,few,TRBV28,TGTGCCAGCAGTTTGTATCCGGGAAACACTGAAGCTTTCTTT,CASSLYPGNTEAFF
TRBJ2-3,NA,NA,TRBV11-2,TGTGCCACCGCAGGTGGGGGTACGCAGTATTTT,CATAGGGTQYF
TRBJ2-7,TRBD1,NA,TRBV25-1,TGTGCCAGCAGTGCCGGGACAGGGTACTACGAGCAGTACTTC,CASSAGTGYYEQYF
TRBJ2-7,TRBD1,few,TRBV28,TGTGCCAGCAGCACCGATTCGACAGGGAGCCCGTCGAGGGAGCAGTACTTC,CASSTDSTGSPSREQYF
TRBJ1-1,NA,NA,TRBV10-1,TGCGCCAGCAGCCTTCTCCGGGACACTGAAGCTTTCTTT,CASSLLRDTEAFF
TRBJ2-7,TRBD1,once,TRBV4-1,TGCGCCAGCAGCGTCCGGGACAGAAGCTCCTACGAGCAGTACTTC,CASSVRDRSSYEQYF
TRBJ2-3,TRBD2,NA,TRBV5-1,TGCGCCAGCAGCTTGGTGGTGCGGGAGTGGCCCCGCACAGATACGCAGTATTTT,CASSLVVREWPRTDTQYF
TRBJ2-6,NA,NA,TRBV7-9,TGTGTCAGCAGCTTATTAAGGTCATCTGGGGCCAACGTCCTGACTTTC,CVSSLLRSSGANVLTF
TRBJ2-7,NA,NA,TRBV28,TGTGCCAGCAGCCCAGGGCGTTTCACCTACGAGCAGTACTTC,CASSPGRFTYEQYF
TRBJ1-5,NA,NA,TRBV21-1,TGTGCCAGCACAACTCCCCAGAGGGGGTATAGTAATCAGCCCCAGCATTTT,CASTTPQRGYSNQPQHF
TRBJ2-7,NA,NA,TRBV6-5,TGTGCCAGCAGTTACTCTGGTGCCAAGCAGTACTTC,CASSYSGAKQYF
TRBJ2-5,NA,once,TRBV28,TGTGCCAGCAGTTTTTTTGGGGGCATAGTGGAGACCCAGTACTTC,CASSFFGGIVETQYF
TRBJ2-3,TRBD2,NA,TRBV5-4,TGTGCCAGCAGCTTGAAGCGGGAGAAGACCGATACGCAGTATTTT,CASSLKREKTDTQYF
TRBJ2-7,TRBD2,NA,TRBV27,TGTGCCAGCAGTCCACAGCGGGAGTTCTCCTACGAGCAGTACTTC,CASSPQREFSYEQYF
TRBJ2-1,TRBD1,NA,TRBV5-3,TGTGCCAGAAGCTTGTATCAGGGGGCTCGAGGAGGTGAGCAGTTCTTC,CARSLYQGARGGEQFF
TRBJ1-4,NA,NA,TRBV7-8,TGTGCCAGCAGCCAGCCGAATTATGAAAAACTGTTTTTT,CASSQPNYEKLFF
TRBJ2-1,NA,NA,TRBV6-5,TGTGCCAGCAGTCATAGATTCTACAATGAGCAGTTCTTC,CASSHRFYNEQFF
TRBJ1-2,NA,NA,TRBV18,TGTGCCAGCTCACCACGGGACGGGTACTTCTATGGCTACACCTTC,CASSPRDGYFYGYTF